The source of this TCR beta chain is a study of spatial heterogeneity in lung cancer. Study-wide findings and caveats: For expanded intratumoral alpha and beta TCRs, counts tracked tumor mutation counts.

This clonotype was seen ten or more times. What it binds is not known. Time point: sample taken at primary tumor resection. TCRdb used MiXCR to reprocess the 5' RACE reads, holding one entry per CDR3 protein. The sample shows over 15,000 distinct CDR3 sequences, around 6.5% of them seen only once. There are 16 residues in the CDR3. V dropped 5 bases and J dropped 8; count of bases not matched to a gene: 13. Germline-derived CDR1 and CDR2 are SGHTA and FQGNSA. V gene TRBV7-2 combines with J gene TRBJ1-2, with 11 bases matching TRBD1. This sample comprised lung tumor tissue, obtained at surgery. The TCR was taken from a female donor with early-stage non-small cell lung cancer. The CDR3 sequence: CASSQGTGGSLRGYTF. CDR3 DNA sequence: TGTGCCAGCAGCCAAGGGACAGGGGGTAGCCTTCGGGGCTACACCTTC.